What follows is one T cell receptor (beta chain) and its context. Its matching antigen is unknown. Trimming shortened V by 8 bases and J by 3 bases, and 13 bases separated the two germline ends. Germline V gene lookup returns CDR1 LNHDA and CDR2 SQIVND (reference sequence). This CDR3 has 13 amino acids. This record belongs to a study of T cell repertoires in cytomegalovirus infection. TCRdb re-derived calls from the reads in MiXCR, one entry per CDR3 protein. Found here are 800,000 to 950,000 distinct CDR3 sequences, about 33% of them singletons; the top ten hold around an eighth. The chain links TRBV19 to TRBJ2-5; possibly TRBD2 for D (5 bases). The receptor was isolated from a human donor in good health (CMV status not recorded). Some clones in this sample may be carry-over from other donors' samples. The sample consisted of cultured CD8+ T cells from PBMCs, taken from culture after CMV antigen stimulation. CDR3 nucleotides: TGTGCCAGTGCCCTCCGGGGAGAAGAGACCCAGTACTTC. Its protein is CASALRGEETQYF.